A single sample is the source of the 26 T cell receptor beta chains below, sequenced in a study of shared clonotypes between healthy human individuals. The repertoire was sequenced with immunoSEQ multiplex PCR; TCRdb's copy has only in-frame clones and lacks some. The table includes over a million clones, approximately 80% detected once. Input material: memory CD4+ T cells from PBMCs. The subset denotes: CD45RA-negative fraction. The receptors shown here come from a man younger than 30 in good health. Some clones in this sample may be carry-over from other donors' samples.

This clone was counted a single time. The chain couples TRBV28 to TRBJ1-3; weak D call: TRBD1 (6 bases). Germline-derived CDR1 and CDR2 are MDHEN and SYDVKM. Trimming left V 4 bases short and J 0 bases short, with 10 bases between. This CDR3 has 15 amino acids. The CDR3 loop is CASSSGTPSGNTIYF. DNA of the CDR3: TGTGCCAGCAGTTCGGGGACACCCTCTGGAAACACCATATATTTT.

For the CDR3, the DNA is TGTGCCAGCAGTTCGCCGGCGGCCTTGGGACTAGCGGGGACCGGGGAGCTGTTTTTT. Translation gives CASSSPAALGLAGTGELFF. This chain connects TRBV28 to TRBJ2-2, with 13 nucleotides matching TRBD2. The V gene's germline CDR1 is MDHEN and CDR2 SYDVKM. The junction had 13 bases not matched to a gene; V was cut back by 4 bases and J by 5 bases. This CDR3 region has 19 residues.

This clone was picked up a small number of times. The rearrangement links TRBV6-6 to TRBJ1-5; a weak D match, TRBD1 (6 bases). Deletions cut 4 bases from V and 4 bases from J, with 11 bases between. The germline V gene encodes CDR1 MNHNY and CDR2 SVGAGI (reference sequence). The CDR3 is 14 amino acids. In DNA, the CDR3 is TGTGCCAGCAGTTCGCAGGGGCCTAATCAGCCCCAGCATTTT. Amino acid sequence: CASSSQGPNQPQHF.

The chain has TRBV30 and TRBJ2-3; D might be TRBD2 (5 bases). With 6 bases removed from V and 4 bases from J, the gap between germline ends came to 14 bases. Germline V gene lookup returns CDR1 GTSNPN and CDR2 SVGIG (reference sequence). The CDR3 spans 13 residues. CDR3 amino acids: CACDSGRADTQYF. In DNA, the CDR3 is TGTGCCTGCGACTCCGGGCGGGCAGATACGCAGTATTTT.

Worth noting for this clone: Other DNA sequences in the sample encode the same CDR3. The chain is built from TRBV28 and TRBJ1-4; no clear D gene. The CDR3 covers 15 residues. The V end was cut by 2 bases, the J end by 3 bases, with 10 bases between. The germline CDR1 and CDR2 sequences are MDHEN and SYDVKM. CDR3 amino acids: CASSLGRVANEKLFF. DNA of the CDR3: TGTGCCAGCAGTTTAGGCAGAGTCGCTAATGAAAAACTGTTTTTT.

This chain uses TRBV6-5 with TRBJ2-4; 8 nucleotides agree with TRBD1. The CDR3 has 15 residues. The V gene end was trimmed by 6 bases and the J gene end by 6 bases; junction bases not matched to a gene: 10. Germline CDR1 and CDR2: MNHEY and SVGAGI. The CDR3 region is CASRPMDRAANIQYF. The CDR3 DNA reads as TGTGCCAGCAGGCCAATGGACAGGGCCGCAAACATTCAGTACTTC.

The chain combines TRBV12-1 with TRBJ1-3; the table's TRBD1 call for D was not verified on the DNA. TRBV12-1 counts as a pseudogene. The CDR3 consists of 15 residues. Here the CDR3 DNA reads TGTGCCAGCAGTTTGACAGGGGCTACGGGAAACACCATATATTTT. Translated, it gives CASSLTGATGNTIYF.

A remark on this clone: Additional DNA sequences in this sample encode the identical CDR3. The chain joins TRBV7-2 to TRBJ1-1; D remains unclear. Between the trimmed V and J ends, which lost 5 bases and 1 base, there was a span of 5 bases. This CDR3 has 12 residues. CDR1 is SGHTA and CDR2 is FQGNSA in the germline V gene. The CDR3: CASSLQNTEAFF. The CDR3 DNA sequence: TGTGCCAGCAGCCTCCAGAACACTGAAGCTTTCTTT.

The gene calls are TRBV5-6 and TRBJ1-1, with 7 bases matching TRBD1. V trimming: 4 bases; J trimming: 6 bases; junction bases outside the gene matches: 6. The CDR3 is made up of 13 amino acids. CDR1 is SGHDT and CDR2 is YYEEEE in the germline V gene. CDR3 bases: TGTGCCAGCAGCGCGGGACAGTCCCCTGAAGCTTTCTTT. Translated, it gives CASSAGQSPEAFF.

The rearrangement uses TRBV9 and TRBJ2-3; D is unresolved. Trimming pared 0 bases from V and 0 bases from J, leaving 11 bases between. CDR3 length: 16 residues. CDR1 is SGDLS and CDR2 is YYNGEE in the germline V gene. CDR3 in amino acids: CASSVGSRPSTDTQYF. The CDR3 DNA reads TGTGCCAGCAGCGTAGGCAGTCGCCCTAGCACAGATACGCAGTATTTT.

This rearrangement joins TRBV5-4 to TRBJ1-2; D ambiguous. This CDR3 is built from 13 residues. Deletions cut 0 bases from V and 0 bases from J, with 3 bases between. The V gene's germline CDR1 is SGHNT and CDR2 YYREEE (reference sequence). Here the CDR3 DNA reads TGTGCCAGCAGCTTGGCCTCTAACTATGGCTACACCTTC. Encoded protein: CASSLASNYGYTF.

As DNA, the CDR3 is TGTGCCAGCAGCAGATTGGGACAGCCCTCCGGGGAGCTGTTTTTT. Translation: CASSRLGQPSGELFF. V usage is TRBV7-3 and J usage is TRBJ2-2, with 7 bases fitting TRBD1. From germline, CDR1 is SGHTA and CDR2 FQGTGA. This CDR3 has 15 amino acids. The J segment lost 6 bases and the V segment lost 5 bases, leaving 9 bases of the junction unmatched.

The rearrangement links TRBV5-1 to TRBJ2-7; 8 nucleotides align to TRBD1. The CDR3 has 13 residues. Germline values: CDR1 SGHRS, CDR2 YFSETQ. The J segment lost 5 bases and the V segment lost 5 bases, leaving 6 bases of the junction unmatched. The chain's CDR3 is CASRETTGDEQYF. DNA of the CDR3: TGCGCCAGCAGGGAAACGACAGGGGACGAGCAGTACTTC.

This rearrangement joins TRBV30 to TRBJ1-1; maybe TRBD1 (5 bases). Germline-derived CDR1 and CDR2 are GTSNPN and SVGIG (reference sequence). The CDR3 covers 12 residues. Trimming left V 2 bases short and J 9 bases short, with 13 bases between. In DNA, the CDR3 is TGTGCCTGGAGTCCAGGGATCCCCCAAGCTTTCTTT. It codes for CAWSPGIPQAFF.

This rearrangement joins TRBV5-1 to TRBJ1-2, with D unclear. V was trimmed by 4 bases and J by 8 bases, leaving 21 bases between them. CDR1 is SGHRS, CDR2 YFSETQ, per germline. The CDR3 extends over 15 amino acids. In nucleotides, the CDR3 is TGCGCCAGCAGCGAGCGAGACCCCTGGAGGAGCGGCTACACCTTC. Translated, it gives CASSERDPWRSGYTF.

The table lists this clone with a count of one. The chain combines TRBV14 with TRBJ1-5, with D hard to call. Trimming removed 0 bases at V and 7 bases at J, with 7 bases between. The CDR3 sequence is 13 residues long. The V gene's germline CDR1 is SGHDN and CDR2 FVKESK. The CDR3 region is CASSQDRRQPQHF. CDR3 sequence (DNA): TGTGCCAGCAGCCAAGACCGGAGACAGCCCCAGCATTTT. Variable domain in full (rest from reference TRBV14 and TRBJ1-5): EAGVTQFPSHSVIEKGQTVTLRCDPISGHDNLYWYRRVMGKEIKFLLHFVKESKQDESGMPNNRFLAERTGGTYSTLKVQPAELEDSGVYFCASSQDRRQPQHFGDGTRLSIL.

The chain carries TRBV4-1 and TRBJ1-2, with a possible D match to TRBD1 (5 bases). CDR1 MGHRA and CDR2 YSYEKL come from the germline V gene. The ends were cut back, 0 bases at V and 8 bases at J, with 13 bases in the middle. This CDR3 is built from 14 residues. Written as DNA, the CDR3 is TGCGCCAGCAGCCAAGATATCGGGGGTGGCGGCTACACCTTC. It yields the protein CASSQDIGGGGYTF.

J is TRBJ2-5 and V is TRBV5-1; D gene uncertain. The CDR3 has 14 amino acids. Germline assignment: CDR1 SGHRS and CDR2 YFSETQ. V shed 0 bases and J shed 6 bases, with 12 bases lying between them. This CDR3 reads CASSLDPGMKTQYF. The DNA of the CDR3 is TGCGCCAGCAGCTTGGATCCAGGTATGAAGACCCAGTACTTC.

The V call is TRBV30, the J call TRBJ2-2; TRBD1 might be the D (7 bases). There are 13 residues in the CDR3. The germline V gene has CDR1 GTSNPN and CDR2 SVGIG (reference sequence). V was trimmed by 2 bases and J by 7 bases, leaving 11 bases between them. The CDR3 region has the DNA TGTGCCTGGAGTACCAGGGGGGACGGGGAGCTGTTTTTT. Protein product: CAWSTRGDGELFF.

The chain has TRBV2 and TRBJ2-1, with D possibly being TRBD2 (7 bases). The ends were cut back, 11 bases at V and 10 bases at J, with 18 bases in the middle. The CDR3 runs 12 residues. The germline gives CDR1 SNHLY, CDR2 FYNNEI. The CDR3 bases are TGTGCCGGATCAGGAGGGGGGGGCGAGCAGTTCTTC. Its translation is CAGSGGGGEQFF.

This chain connects TRBV5-1 to TRBJ2-1; D unclear. The length of the CDR3 is 16 residues. Germline V gene lookup returns CDR1 SGHRS and CDR2 YFSETQ. Trimming cost V 0 bases and J 3 bases, with 13 bases left between them. CDR3 residues: CASSLGVGRYYNEQFF. CDR3 in DNA: TGCGCCAGCAGCTTGGGCGTGGGCCGATACTACAATGAGCAGTTCTTC.

The genes are TRBV10-3 and TRBJ2-5; TRBD2 aligns across 11 bases. V lost 2 bases, J lost 5 bases, and 7 bases stayed unmatched. The germline CDR1 and CDR2 sequences are ENHRY and SYGVKD. The length of the CDR3 is 16 residues. This CDR3 reads CAISEKVAGGQETQYF. The DNA of the CDR3 is TGTGCCATCAGTGAGAAGGTAGCGGGAGGGCAGGAGACCCAGTACTTC.

The chain employs TRBV20-1 and TRBJ2-1, with D unresolved. Germline V gene lookup returns CDR1 DFQATT and CDR2 SNEGSKA (reference sequence). V was trimmed by 4 bases and J by 8 bases, leaving 6 bases between them. This CDR3 has 10 residues. For the CDR3, the DNA is TGCAGTGCTACTAGTGATGAGCAGTTCTTC. Its protein is CSATSDEQFF.

J is TRBJ1-1 and V is TRBV18; D call uncertain. V gave up 3 bases and J gave up 2 bases, with 10 bases separating them. CDR1 and CDR2 from the germline V gene are KGHSH and LQKENI. CDR3 length: 14 amino acids. CDR3 loop: CASSPPQVNTEAFF. For the CDR3, the DNA is TGTGCCAGCTCACCCCCACAAGTCAACACTGAAGCTTTCTTT.

This chain connects TRBV5-1 to TRBJ2-5; 9 bases match TRBD1. There are 17 residues in the CDR3. Germline V gene sequence: CDR1 SGHRS, CDR2 YFSETQ. J lost 4 bases, V lost 1 base, and 11 bases had no gene match. The CDR3 here is CASSLWGQGLLGETQYF. The CDR3 nucleotides read TGCGCCAGCAGCTTGTGGGGACAGGGTTTATTGGGAGAGACCCAGTACTTC.

This clone was found once. V gene TRBV11-2 combines with J gene TRBJ2-1; 11 nucleotides match TRBD2. Germline-derived CDR1 and CDR2 are SGHAT and FQNNGV. Germline trimming cut 6 bases from V and 5 bases from J; bases unmatched to any gene: 12. The CDR3 totals 17 residues. CDR3: CASRQGGGTSGNNEQFF. In DNA form, the CDR3 reads TGTGCCAGCAGACAGGGCGGGGGGACTAGCGGCAACAATGAGCAGTTCTTC.